This T cell receptor beta chain came from a study of blood T cell repertoires in COVID-19. About the study: COVID-19 samples from acute and convalescent phases originated in the United States, Italy and Spain.

J gave up 2 bases and V 4 bases, and 4 bases lay outside the gene matches. CDR1 and CDR2 from the germline V gene are KGHDR and SFDVKD. This CDR3 region has 14 residues. The assay was immunoSEQ multiplex PCR, and TCRdb's table has in-frame clones only and misses some. Among over 200,000 clones listed, 75% to 85% were seen once. The chain joins TRBV24-1 to TRBJ2-7; 7 nucleotides match TRBD1. The sample was peripheral blood. This TCR was sampled from a woman in her thirties with COVID-19, enrolled during active disease. The chain's CDR3 is CATSDLDRAYEQYF. CDR3 bases: TGTGCCACCAGTGACCTCGACAGGGCCTACGAGCAGTACTTC.